This TCR beta chain was documented in a study of T cell changes during pregnancy in multiple sclerosis. Clones were read by immunoSEQ multiplex PCR, and TCRdb kept only the in-frame ones, dropping some. Among fewer than 40,000 clones listed, 90% were seen once. From germline, CDR1 is SGHRS and CDR2 YFSETQ. The CDR3 consists of 16 residues. V gave up 3 bases and J gave up 4 bases; unmatched junction bases: 7. V gene TRBV5-1 combines with J gene TRBJ2-1; 10 nucleotides line up with TRBD2. The receptor was isolated from a female donor in good health, enrolled as a control in a pregnancy study. The material was CD4+ T cells from peripheral blood mononuclear cells, obtained in the second trimester of pregnancy. The CDR3 here is CASSSLWTSGYNEQFF. In DNA, the CDR3 is TGCGCCAGCAGCTCCCTGTGGACTAGCGGATACAATGAGCAGTTCTTC.